The rows below give T cell receptor beta chains drawn from one sample of a study of blood T cell repertoires in COVID-19. Sequenced by immunoSEQ multiplex PCR; TCRdb stores in-frame clones only, minus some. The sample gives about 74,000 clones, 85% to 90% of which show up once; roughly 2.1% is in the top ten. Specimen: peripheral blood. Receptors originate from a woman aged 80 or older with active or convalescent COVID-19. CDR3s include the opening cysteine and the closing phenylalanine or tryptophan. The D gene is left open where the match is weak. The size entry is marked missing in some rows and otherwise reads once, few, many or a size class.

NA	13	TRBV18	NA	TRBJ1-1	TGTGCCAGCTCATTGATAGGAGGGGCTGAAGCTTTCTTT	CASSLIGGAEAFF
NA	17	TRBV6-1	NA	TRBJ1-6	TGTGCCAGCAGTGAAGAGAGGGTACAGTCTAACAATTCACCCCTCCACTTT	CASSEERVQSNNSPLHF
TRBD1	13	TRBV5-5	NA	TRBJ1-2	TGTGCCAGCAGCCCACAGGGGGCGCCGGGCTACACCTTC	CASSPQGAPGYTF
NA	13	TRBV3-1/TRBV3-2	NA	TRBJ2-1	TGTGCCAGCAGCCGTGTTCGGGGGGCTGAGCAGTTCTTC	CASSRVRGAEQFF
NA	15	TRBV19	NA	TRBJ1-4	TGTGCCAGTAGTATGAGCGGGACAATTGAGGAAAAACTGTTTTTT	CASSMSGTIEEKLFF
NA	11	TRBV19	NA	TRBJ2-1	TGTGCCAGTAGTGTATACAATGAGCAGTTCTTC	CASSVYNEQFF
TRBD1	14	TRBV7-2	NA	TRBJ1-5	TGTGCCAGCAGCTCGGGACAGCCAAATCAGCCCCAGCATTTT	CASSSGQPNQPQHF
NA	14	TRBV7-2	NA	TRBJ1-6	TGTGCCAGCAGCTTAGGGACATACGTTTCACCCCTCCACTTT	CASSLGTYVSPLHF
NA	16	TRBV19	NA	TRBJ1-5	TGTGCCAGTAGTCCAGGGACAACGATTAGCAATCAGCCCCAGCATTTT	CASSPGTTISNQPQHF
NA	18	TRBV4-2	many	TRBJ2-1	TGTGCCAGCAGCCAAGATCCTCCCCGACTAGGTGGGCCCAATGAGCAGTTCTTC	CASSQDPPRLGGPNEQFF
TRBD2	16	TRBV5-4	NA	TRBJ2-1	TGTGCCAGCAGCAGTCGTCTAGCGGGGATAGACAATGAGCAGTTCTTC	CASSSRLAGIDNEQFF
TRBD1	13	TRBV6-4	NA	TRBJ2-7	TGTGCCAGCACTGCGGGACAGGGCGACGAGCAGTACTTC	CASTAGQGDEQYF
TRBD1	14	TRBV9	NA	TRBJ1-5	TGTGCCAGCAGCTTAGGACAGGGGTTTCAGCCCCAGCATTTT	CASSLGQGFQPQHF
TRBD2	13	TRBV7-9	few	TRBJ2-5	TGTGCCAGCAGCTTCAGCGGGGCAGAGACCCAGTACTTC	CASSFSGAETQYF
NA	15	TRBV18	NA	TRBJ2-2	TGTGCCAGCTCACCACCGGGAGGGAACACCGGGGAGCTGTTTTTT	CASSPPGGNTGELFF
NA	16	TRBV7-2	NA	TRBJ1-2	TGTGCCAGCAGCCCTCCGTCGGGGTCCTCTATCTATGGCTACACCTTC	CASSPPSGSSIYGYTF
TRBD1	14	TRBV5-1	NA	TRBJ2-7	TGCGCCAGCAGCCCCACAGGGGGCTCCTACGAGCAGTACTTC	CASSPTGGSYEQYF
NA	15	TRBV5-5	NA	TRBJ2-7	TGTGCCAGCAGGATGGGGAGCACGGATACCTACGAGCAGTACTTC	CASRMGSTDTYEQYF
TRBD1	15	TRBV19	NA	TRBJ1-2	TGTGCCAGTAGTACCGGGACAGGTTCTAACTATGGCTACACCTTC	CASSTGTGSNYGYTF
TRBD2	12	TRBV19	NA	TRBJ2-7	TGTGCCAGTAGCAGGCGGGGGGGAGAGCAGTACTTC	CASSRRGGEQYF
NA	13	TRBV30	NA	TRBJ1-1	TGTGCCTGGAGTGTACGGGGGAACACTGAAGCTTTCTTT	CAWSVRGNTEAFF
TRBD1	14	TRBV12-5	NA	TRBJ2-7	TGTGCTAGTGGTTTAGCGAACAGGGGGTACGAGCAGTACTTC	CASGLANRGYEQYF
NA	13	TRBV7-9	once	TRBJ2-7	TGTGCCAGCAGCCTGACAACCACCTACGAGCAGTACTTC	CASSLTTTYEQYF
NA	14	TRBV27	NA	TRBJ1-1	TGTGCCAGCAGTTTCTCGACTGTGAACACTGAAGCTTTCTTT	CASSFSTVNTEAFF
NA	14	TRBV5-3	NA	TRBJ1-5	TGTGCCAGAAGCTTGGGCAGGGGTTATCAGCCCCAGCATTTT	CARSLGRGYQPQHF
NA	13	TRBV24-1	few	TRBJ2-1	TGTGCCACCAGTGGCTCTAGCTACAATGAGCAGTTCTTC	CATSGSSYNEQFF
NA	15	TRBV4-3	few	TRBJ1-1	TGCGCCAGCAGCCAAGAGTCCATTTTGAACACTGAAGCTTTCTTT	CASSQESILNTEAFF
NA	14	TRBV6-1	NA	TRBJ2-1	TGTGCCAGCAGTGAAGTCAGGTTTAACAATGAGCAGTTCTTC	CASSEVRFNNEQFF
TRBD2	16	TRBV19	NA	TRBJ2-3	TGTGCCAGTAGTCAGGGACTAGCGGGGGTTTTGGATACGCAGTATTTT	CASSQGLAGVLDTQYF
NA	14	TRBV14	NA	TRBJ2-7	TGTGCCAGCAGCCAAGGGAAGGGGACCTACGAGCAGTACTTC	CASSQGKGTYEQYF
TRBD1	15	TRBV5-6	NA	TRBJ2-2	TGTGCCAGCAGCGGGGAACAGGGGTACACCGGGGAGCTGTTTTTT	CASSGEQGYTGELFF
NA	15	TRBV19	once	TRBJ1-2	TGTGCCAGTAGTAAACACTCGGACAGAGTGAAGGGCTACACCTTC	CASSKHSDRVKGYTF
NA	14	TRBV11-3	NA	TRBJ2-1	TGTGCCAGCAGCTCCCCGGAGGGCCGGTATGAGCAGTTCTTC	CASSSPEGRYEQFF
TRBD1	14	TRBV7-2	NA	TRBJ2-7	TGTGCCAGCACCTCTGGACAGGGGGCTGACGAGCAGTACTTC	CASTSGQGADEQYF
NA	13	TRBV6-6	NA	TRBJ1-1	TGTGCCAGCAGTCAGGGGTTGAACACTGAAGCTTTCTTT	CASSQGLNTEAFF
TRBD1	13	TRBV5-1	NA	TRBJ1-2	TGCGCCAGCAGCCCGGGACAGACCTATGGCTACACCTTC	CASSPGQTYGYTF